A single T cell receptor (beta chain) is shown here with its context. Antigen unknown. The data derive from a study of cytomegalovirus exposure and HLA in healthy donors. Findings of the study overall: Presence/absence analyses took donor sequencing depth as roughly uniform. Later analysis identified a missense DCLRE1C variant that was linked to TCR beta V- and J-gene trimming.

Germline V gene lookup returns CDR1 MNHNY and CDR2 SVGAGI (reference sequence). This CDR3 has 15 amino acids. Trimming took off 0 bases at V and 1 base at J, with 7 bases between the two ends. PCR employed 60 Vbeta and 13 Jbeta primers. TCRdb keeps only in-frame clones here, not all; method: immunoSEQ multiplex PCR. The data show 90,000 to 120,000 clones, over 75% seen once. The sample was PBMCs. The genes are TRBV6-6 and TRBJ1-3; D is unclear. The receptor was isolated from a man between 60 and 70 years old in good health and CMV-seropositive. CDR3 sequence (DNA): TGTGCCAGCAGTTACTCGTCGGGGTCTGGAAACACCATATATTTT. Translation: CASSYSSGSGNTIYF.